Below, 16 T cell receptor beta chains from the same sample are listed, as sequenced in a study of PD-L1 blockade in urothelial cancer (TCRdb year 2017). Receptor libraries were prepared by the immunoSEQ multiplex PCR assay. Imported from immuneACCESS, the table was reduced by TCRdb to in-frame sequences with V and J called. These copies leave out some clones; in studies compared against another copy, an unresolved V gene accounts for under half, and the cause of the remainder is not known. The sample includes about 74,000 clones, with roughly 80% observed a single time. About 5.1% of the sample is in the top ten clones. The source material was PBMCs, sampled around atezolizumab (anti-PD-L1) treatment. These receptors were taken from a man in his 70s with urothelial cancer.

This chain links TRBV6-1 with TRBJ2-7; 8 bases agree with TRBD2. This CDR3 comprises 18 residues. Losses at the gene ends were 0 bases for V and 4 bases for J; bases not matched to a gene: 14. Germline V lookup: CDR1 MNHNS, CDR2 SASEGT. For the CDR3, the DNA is TGTGCCAGCAGTGAAGCGCGGCTCCGGGAGGGCCTAAGGTACGAGCAGTACTTC. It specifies CASSEARLREGLRYEQYF.

CDR3 residues: CASSSGQGSGQPQHF. The CDR3 DNA is TGTGCCAGCAGCTCCGGACAGGGAAGTGGTCAGCCCCAGCATTTT. This rearrangement joins TRBV7-9 to TRBJ1-5; 8 bases map to TRBD1. Germline CDR1 and CDR2: SEHNR and FQNEAQ (reference sequence). CDR3 size: 15 residues. After removal of 4 bases from V and 6 bases from J, the junction contained 8 bases not matched to a gene.

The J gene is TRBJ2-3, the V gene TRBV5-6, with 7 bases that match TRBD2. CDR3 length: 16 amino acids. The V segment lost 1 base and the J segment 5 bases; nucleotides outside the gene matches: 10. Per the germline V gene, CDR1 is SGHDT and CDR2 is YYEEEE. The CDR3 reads CASSLRSAGAEDTQYF. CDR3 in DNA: TGTGCCAGCAGCTTGCGGTCTGCGGGAGCAGAAGATACGCAGTATTTT. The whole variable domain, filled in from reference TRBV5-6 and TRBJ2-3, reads DAGVTQSPTHLIKTRGQQVTLRCSPKSGHDTVSWYQQALGQGPQFIFQYYEEEERQRGNFPDRFSGHQFPNYSSELNVNALLLGDSALYLCASSLRSAGAEDTQYFGPGTRLTVL.

This chain's CDR3 is CAWSVDIVYEQYF. In DNA, the CDR3 is TGTGCCTGGAGTGTGGACATAGTCTACGAGCAGTACTTC. The V and J genes are TRBV30 and TRBJ2-7, with a weak D call TRBD1 (5 bases). This CDR3 is built from 13 residues. CDR1 GTSNPN and CDR2 SVGIG come from the germline V gene (reference sequence). The V and J ends lost 0 bases and 3 bases respectively, with 9 bases between them.

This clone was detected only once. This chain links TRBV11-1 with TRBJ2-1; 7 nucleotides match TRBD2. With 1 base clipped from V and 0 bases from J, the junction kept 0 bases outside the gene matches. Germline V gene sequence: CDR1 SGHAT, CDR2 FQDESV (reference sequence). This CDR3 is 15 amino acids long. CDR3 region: CASSLGGGSYNEQFF. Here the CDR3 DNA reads TGTGCCAGCAGCTTAGGGGGGGGCTCCTACAATGAGCAGTTCTTC.

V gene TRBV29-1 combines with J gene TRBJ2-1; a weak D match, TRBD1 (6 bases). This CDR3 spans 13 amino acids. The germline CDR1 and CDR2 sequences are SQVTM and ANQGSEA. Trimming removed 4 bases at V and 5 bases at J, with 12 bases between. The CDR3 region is CSVAGTFNNEQFF. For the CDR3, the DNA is TGCAGCGTTGCTGGGACATTCAACAATGAGCAGTTCTTC.

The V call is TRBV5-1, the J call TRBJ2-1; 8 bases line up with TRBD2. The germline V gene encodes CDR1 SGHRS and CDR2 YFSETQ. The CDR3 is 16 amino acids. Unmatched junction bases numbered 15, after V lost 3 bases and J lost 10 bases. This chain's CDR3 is CASSSSLSGTRNEQFF. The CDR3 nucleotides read TGCGCCAGCAGCTCCTCTCTTTCCGGGACTAGGAACGAGCAGTTCTTC.

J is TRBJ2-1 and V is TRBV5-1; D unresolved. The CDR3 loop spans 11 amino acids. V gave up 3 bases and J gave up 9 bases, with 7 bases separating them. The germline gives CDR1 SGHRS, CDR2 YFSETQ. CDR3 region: CASSSKIEQFF. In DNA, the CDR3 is TGCGCCAGCAGCTCAAAAATTGAGCAGTTCTTC.

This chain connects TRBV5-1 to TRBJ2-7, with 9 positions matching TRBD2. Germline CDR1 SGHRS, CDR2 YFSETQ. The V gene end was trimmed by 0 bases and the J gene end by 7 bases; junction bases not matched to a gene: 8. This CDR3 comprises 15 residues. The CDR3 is CASSLAVAAGGEQYF. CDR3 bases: TGCGCCAGCAGCTTGGCAGTCGCCGCGGGGGGGGAGCAGTACTTC.

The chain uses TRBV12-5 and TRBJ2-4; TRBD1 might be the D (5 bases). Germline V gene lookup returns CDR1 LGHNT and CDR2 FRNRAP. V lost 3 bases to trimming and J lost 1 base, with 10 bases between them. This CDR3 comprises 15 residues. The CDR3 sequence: CASGLLPGAKNIQYF. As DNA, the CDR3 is TGTGCTAGTGGTTTACTACCAGGGGCCAAAAACATTCAGTACTTC. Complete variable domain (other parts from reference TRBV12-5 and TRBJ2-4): DARVTQTPRHKVTEMGQEVTMRCQPILGHNTVFWYRQTMMQGLELLAYFRNRAPLDDSGMPKDRFSAEMPDATLATLKIQPSEPRDSAVYFCASGLLPGAKNIQYFGAGTRLSVL.

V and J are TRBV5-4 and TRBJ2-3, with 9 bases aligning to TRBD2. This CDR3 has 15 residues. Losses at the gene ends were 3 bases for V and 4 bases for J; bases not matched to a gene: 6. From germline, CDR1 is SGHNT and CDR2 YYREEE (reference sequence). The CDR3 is CASSSGLARSDTQYF. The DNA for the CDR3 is TGTGCCAGCAGCTCCGGACTAGCGCGGTCAGATACGCAGTATTTT.

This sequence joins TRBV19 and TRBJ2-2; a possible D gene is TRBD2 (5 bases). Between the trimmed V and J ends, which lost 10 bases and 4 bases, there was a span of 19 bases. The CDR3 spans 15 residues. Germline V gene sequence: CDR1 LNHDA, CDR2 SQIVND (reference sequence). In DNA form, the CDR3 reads TGTGCCACCCGGAAAGTGTTGGGGAGCACCGGGGAGCTGTTTTTT. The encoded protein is CATRKVLGSTGELFF.

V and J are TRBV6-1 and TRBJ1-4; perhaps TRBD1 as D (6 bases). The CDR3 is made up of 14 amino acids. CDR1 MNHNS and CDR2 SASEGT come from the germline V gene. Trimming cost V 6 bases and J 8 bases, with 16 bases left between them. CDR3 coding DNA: TGTGCCAGCAGCCTGGTCAGGGGCGACGAAAAACTGTTTTTT. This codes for CASSLVRGDEKLFF.

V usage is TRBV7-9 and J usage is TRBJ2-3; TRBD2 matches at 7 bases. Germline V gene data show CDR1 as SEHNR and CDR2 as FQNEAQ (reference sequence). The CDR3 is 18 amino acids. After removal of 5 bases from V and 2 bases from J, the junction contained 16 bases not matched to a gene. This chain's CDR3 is CASSLNSGTIPFTDTQYF. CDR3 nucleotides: TGTGCCAGCAGCCTGAATTCCGGGACTATACCATTCACAGATACGCAGTATTTT.

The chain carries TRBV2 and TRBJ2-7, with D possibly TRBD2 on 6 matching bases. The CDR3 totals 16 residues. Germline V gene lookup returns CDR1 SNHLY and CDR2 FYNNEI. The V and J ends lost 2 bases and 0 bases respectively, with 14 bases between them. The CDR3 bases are TGTGCCAGCAGTGAACTCTTACCCGGGAGCTCCTACGAGCAGTACTTC. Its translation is CASSELLPGSSYEQYF.

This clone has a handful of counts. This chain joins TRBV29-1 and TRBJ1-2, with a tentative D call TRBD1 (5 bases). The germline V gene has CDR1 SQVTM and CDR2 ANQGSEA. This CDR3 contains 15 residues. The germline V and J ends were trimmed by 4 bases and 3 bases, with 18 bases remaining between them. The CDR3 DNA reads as TGCAGCGTTGTATCAGGGCAGGACACTCACTATGGCTACACCTTC. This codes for CSVVSGQDTHYGYTF. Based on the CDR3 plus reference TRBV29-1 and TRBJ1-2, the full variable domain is SAVISQKPSRDICQRGTSLTIQCQVDSQVTMMFWYRQQPGQSLTLIATANQGSEATYESGFVIDKFPISRPNLTFSTLTVSNMSPEDSSIYLCSVVSGQDTHYGYTFGSGTRLTVV.